The entry below gives a single TCR beta chain sequence along with its context. This sample was included in a study of shared T cell receptors in the human thymus. The data were produced by immunoSEQ multiplex PCR, yet TCRdb's version contains in-frame clones alone and is incomplete. In the table there are 700,000 or so clones, approximately 83% of which are singletons. In addition, the sample was reused for a study of human thymus T cells. Per that study: Obtained as resections during corrective heart surgery, the thymus tissue was then studied. The authors found apparently biased V and J gene usage in thymic and blood repertoires. Unrelated individuals reportedly shared highly overlapping thymic TCR repertoires.

Sequencing used thymocytes. The receptor's source is a girl in the first two years of life with a congenital heart defect.

CDR3 DNA sequence: TGTGCCAGCAGCGCCCGGACAGGTTGGACCCGGGGTGTCAACGTCCTGACTTTC. Protein: CASSARTGWTRGVNVLTF. The chain employs TRBV9 and TRBJ2-6; the match to TRBD1 covers 7 bases. V shed 3 bases, J shed 9 bases, and the junction held 18 bases outside the gene matches. The CDR3 runs 18 residues. Germline V lookup: CDR1 SGDLS, CDR2 YYNGEE.